Each of the 2 T cell receptor beta chains below was sequenced from the same sample in a study of blood T cell repertoires in COVID-19. TCRdb's table, derived via immunoSEQ multiplex PCR, lists solely in-frame clones and lacks some. The sample lists around 280,000 clones, around 89% occurring once. The source material was PBMCs or T cells enriched from blood (not recorded which). The source is a woman under 30 with acute COVID-19.

The V call is TRBV11-3, the J call TRBJ1-1; a possible D gene is TRBD1 (6 bases). The ends were cut back, 5 bases at V and 1 base at J, with 11 bases in the middle. Germline CDR1 and CDR2: SGHNT and YENEEA. This CDR3 contains 14 residues. The CDR3 loop reads CASSVQGTNTEAFF. DNA of the CDR3: TGTGCCAGCAGCGTACAGGGTACGAACACTGAAGCTTTCTTT.

The chain has TRBV19 and TRBJ2-7; D is uncertain. CDR1 is LNHDA and CDR2 is SQIVND in the germline V gene (reference sequence). The CDR3 has 13 amino acids. V lost 6 bases, J lost 2 bases, and 11 bases lay in between. For the CDR3, the DNA is TGTGCCAGTAGCCAACAGACCACCTACGAGCAGTACTTC. This gives the protein CASSQQTTYEQYF.